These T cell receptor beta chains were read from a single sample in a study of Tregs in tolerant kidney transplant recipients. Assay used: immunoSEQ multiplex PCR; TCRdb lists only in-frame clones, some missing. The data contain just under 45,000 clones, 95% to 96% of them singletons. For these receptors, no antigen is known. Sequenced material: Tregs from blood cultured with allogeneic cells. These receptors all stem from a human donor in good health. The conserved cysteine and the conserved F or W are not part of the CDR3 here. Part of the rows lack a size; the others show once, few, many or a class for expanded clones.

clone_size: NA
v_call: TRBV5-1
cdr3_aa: ASSWASLGTEAF

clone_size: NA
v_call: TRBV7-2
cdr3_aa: ASSLISYPSDEQF

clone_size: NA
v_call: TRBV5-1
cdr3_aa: ASKGLAGAPTGELF

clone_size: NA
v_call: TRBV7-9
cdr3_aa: ASSPRQRVQETQY

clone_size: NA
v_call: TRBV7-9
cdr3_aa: ASSREGLAGGPYEQY

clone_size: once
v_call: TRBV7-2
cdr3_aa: ASSIDRQGFSPLH

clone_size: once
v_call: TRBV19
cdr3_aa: ASSPSGGPWETQY

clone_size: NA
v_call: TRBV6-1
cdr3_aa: ASSFTGGNQPQH

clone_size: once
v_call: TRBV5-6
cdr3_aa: ASSLAQAGGYT

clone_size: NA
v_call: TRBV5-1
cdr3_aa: ASSLGLAGGPKETQY

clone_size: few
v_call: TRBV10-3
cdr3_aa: AISEQVGDYGYT

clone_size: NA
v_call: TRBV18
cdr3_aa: ASTTGNGSGYT

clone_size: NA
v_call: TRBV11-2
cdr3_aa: ASSPRDRRDTEAF

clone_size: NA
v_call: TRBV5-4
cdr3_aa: ASSLMGGETQY

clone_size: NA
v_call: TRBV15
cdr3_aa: ATSASPGKGTYEQY

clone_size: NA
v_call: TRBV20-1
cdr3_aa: SATLVEQY

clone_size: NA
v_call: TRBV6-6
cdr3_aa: ASRGSGGRGEAF

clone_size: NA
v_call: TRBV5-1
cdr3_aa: ASSLSEGRIYGYT

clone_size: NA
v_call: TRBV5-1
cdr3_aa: ASSLERGQGGELF

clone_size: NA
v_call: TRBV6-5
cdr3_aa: ASSYMTGVNTEAF

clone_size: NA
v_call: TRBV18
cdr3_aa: ASSSSIGTGELF

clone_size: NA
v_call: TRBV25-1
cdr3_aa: ASSRVSSYNSPLH

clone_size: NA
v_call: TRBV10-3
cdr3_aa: AISVSGGSYEQY

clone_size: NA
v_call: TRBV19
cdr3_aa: ASSIGSEADQPQH

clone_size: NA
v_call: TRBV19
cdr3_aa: ASSSLAYNEQF

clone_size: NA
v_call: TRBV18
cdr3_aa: ASSSYREPDTQY

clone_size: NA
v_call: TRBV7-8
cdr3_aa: ASSSNPGTYYEQY

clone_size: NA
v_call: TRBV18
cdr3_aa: ASSPPSASYNEQF

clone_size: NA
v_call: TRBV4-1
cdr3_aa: ASSLKRGTSGTGKDIQY

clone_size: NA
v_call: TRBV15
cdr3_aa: ATSRGRGSRYEQY

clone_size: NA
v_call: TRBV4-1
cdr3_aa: ASSQPKRAGGPTDTQY

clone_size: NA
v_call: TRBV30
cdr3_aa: AWSVGGNTEAF

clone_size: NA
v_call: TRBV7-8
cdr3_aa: ASSLIASGGLGSPLH

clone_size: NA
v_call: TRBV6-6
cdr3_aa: ASSPQRQSNQPQH

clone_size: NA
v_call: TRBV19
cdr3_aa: ASTVGTEAF

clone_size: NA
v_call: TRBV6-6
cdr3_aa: ASSYFGDAGSEQY

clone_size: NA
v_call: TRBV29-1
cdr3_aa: SVGQDSNEKLF

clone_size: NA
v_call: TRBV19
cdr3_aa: ASRRQTYGYT

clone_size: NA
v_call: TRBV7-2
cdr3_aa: ASSLPLSLAGTDTQY

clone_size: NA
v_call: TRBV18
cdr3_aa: ASSIGTGGKQPQH

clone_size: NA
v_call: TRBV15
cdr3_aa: ATSRYRRGPETQY

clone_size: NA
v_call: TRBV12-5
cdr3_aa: ASGLVVNTEAF

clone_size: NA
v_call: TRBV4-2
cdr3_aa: ASSQDFRLSYEQY

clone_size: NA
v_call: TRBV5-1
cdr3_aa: ASRTISSSYEQY

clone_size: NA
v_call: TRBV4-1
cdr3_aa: ASSQAETQY

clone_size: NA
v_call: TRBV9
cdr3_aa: ASSPQGRGRITYNEQF

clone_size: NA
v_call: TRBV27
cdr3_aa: ASSRQSRYEQY

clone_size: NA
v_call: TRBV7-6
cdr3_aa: ASATRGSGANVLT

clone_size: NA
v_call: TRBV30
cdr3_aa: ACVSSGGLGNEQF

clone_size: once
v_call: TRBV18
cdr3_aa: ATTPRREGRYNEQF

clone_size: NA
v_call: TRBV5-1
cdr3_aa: ASSLRAGAYSGNTIY

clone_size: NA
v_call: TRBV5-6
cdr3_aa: ASTTAREGHYYEQY

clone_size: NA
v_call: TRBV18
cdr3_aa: ASSRSEGTEAF

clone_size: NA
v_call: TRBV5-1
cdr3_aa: ASSLGGLYNEQF

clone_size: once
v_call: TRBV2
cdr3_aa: ATSGGVTDTQY

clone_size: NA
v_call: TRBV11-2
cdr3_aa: ASSLVHPGSYNEQF

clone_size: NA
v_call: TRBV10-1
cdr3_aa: ASTPDPYTEAF

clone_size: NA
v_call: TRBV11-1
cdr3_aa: ASSFYKRGGRTDTQY

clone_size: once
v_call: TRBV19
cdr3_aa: ASTPRKDRFYGYT

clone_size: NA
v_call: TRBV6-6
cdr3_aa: ASMRGQGVQPQH